This T cell receptor (beta chain) was recorded in a study of T cells in Graves' hyperthyroidism and ophthalmopathy. RNA transcripts gave rise to amplified TCR beta CDR3 regions. HTBI primers were employed in a first-round RT-PCR of the TCR CDR3. A single record per CDR3 protein comes from TCRdb applying MiXCR to the multiplex PCR reads. The top ten hold around 8% of the sample, which has 610,000 or so distinct CDR3 sequences, just over 45% seen once. By share, this clonotype ranks as medium-sized. This CDR3 is 14 amino acids long. Looked up from germline, CDR1 is SGHRS and CDR2 is YFSETQ. V was trimmed by 0 bases and J by 0 bases, leaving 6 bases between them.

The TCR was taken from a young woman with Graves' hyperthyroidism. The J gene is TRBJ1-1, the V gene TRBV5-1; D might be TRBD1 (6 bases). The sample consisted of peripheral blood or thyroid tissue (not recorded which). The CDR3, as DNA: TGCGCCAGCAGCTTGGAGGGGGTGAACACTGAAGCTTTCTTT. The encoded protein is CASSLEGVNTEAFF.